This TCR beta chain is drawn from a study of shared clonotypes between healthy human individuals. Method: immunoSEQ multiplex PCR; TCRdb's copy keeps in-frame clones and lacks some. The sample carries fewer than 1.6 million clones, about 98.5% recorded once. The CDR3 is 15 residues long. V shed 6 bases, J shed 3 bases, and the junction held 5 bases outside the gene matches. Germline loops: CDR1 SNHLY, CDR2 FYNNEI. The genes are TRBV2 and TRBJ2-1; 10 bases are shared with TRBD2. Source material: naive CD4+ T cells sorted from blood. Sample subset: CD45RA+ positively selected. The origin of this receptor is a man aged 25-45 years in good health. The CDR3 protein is CASRVGLADYNEQFF. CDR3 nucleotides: TGTGCCAGCAGGGTAGGACTAGCGGACTACAATGAGCAGTTCTTC.